What follows is one TCR beta chain and its context. This record belongs to a study of response to subunit inactivated influenza vaccine. TCRdb called the RT-PCR reads again in MiXCR, with one record for every CDR3 protein. This table holds around 600,000 distinct CDR3 sequences, roughly 12% found once. Germline V gene lookup returns CDR1 MNHEY and CDR2 SVGAGI. V was shortened by 2 bases and J by 6 bases, with 13 bases between the two germline ends. CDR3 size: 14 residues. The same specimen was also included in a second study, on T cells expressing NK-cell markers. That paper states: Libraries used 5'RACE template switching adding universal primer site and UMIs. The study drew TCR beta repertoires from sorted CD3+CD56+NKG2C+, CD3+CD56+NKG2C- and CD3+CD56-NKG2C+ T cells. Anti-gamma-delta TCR antibody use in several experiments restricted sorting to alpha-beta TCR T cells. Among CD8+ T cells from about six donors, dominant NKG2C+ clonotypes accounted for about 1.0-7.0%. The CD3+CD56-NKG2C+ fraction was also led by these clonotypes in a handful of donors.

The sample here was PBMCs from blood, taken on the day of vaccination. This clonotype originated in a man over 45 who received an inactivated influenza vaccine. The genes are TRBV6-5 and TRBJ1-1; D is unclear. DNA of the CDR3: TGTGCCAGCAGTTACCAGGCCGGCGGGGCTGAAGCTTTCTTT. Residues: CASSYQAGGAEAFF.